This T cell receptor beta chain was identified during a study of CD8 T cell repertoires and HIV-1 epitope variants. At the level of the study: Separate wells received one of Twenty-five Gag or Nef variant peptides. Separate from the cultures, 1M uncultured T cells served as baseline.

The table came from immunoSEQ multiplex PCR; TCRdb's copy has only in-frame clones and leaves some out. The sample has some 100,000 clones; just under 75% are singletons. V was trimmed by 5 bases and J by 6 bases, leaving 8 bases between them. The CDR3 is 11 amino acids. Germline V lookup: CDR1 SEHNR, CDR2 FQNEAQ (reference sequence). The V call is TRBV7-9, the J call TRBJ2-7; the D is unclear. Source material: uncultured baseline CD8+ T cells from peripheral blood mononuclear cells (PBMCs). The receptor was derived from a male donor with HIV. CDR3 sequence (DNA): TGTGCCAGCAGCCTACAAAGCGAGCAGTACTTC. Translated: CASSLQSEQYF.